Each of the 12 T cell receptor beta chains below was sequenced from the same sample in a study of CD8 T cells in Susac syndrome. A quantity of about 0.5 to 1 ug RNA underwent reverse transcription using random hexamers. TCRdb reprocessed the immunoSEQ multiplex PCR reads via MiXCR and lists one record per CDR3 protein. The sample holds around 200,000 distinct CDR3 sequences; almost 96% are singletons and the top ten take 0.093%. Material for sequencing was CD4+ T cells from PBMCs. These receptors were obtained from a human donor with multiple sclerosis.

The chain couples TRBV29-1 to TRBJ1-1; D unresolved. The CDR3 has 12 amino acids. Germline loops: CDR1 SQVTM, CDR2 ANQGSEA. Trimming stripped 1 base from V and 1 base from J, with 4 bases between. The CDR3 loop is CSVEGRNTEAFF. In DNA, the CDR3 is TGCAGCGTTGAAGGTAGGAACACTGAAGCTTTCTTT. Complete variable domain (other parts from reference TRBV29-1 and TRBJ1-1): SAVISQKPSRDICQRGTSLTIQCQVDSQVTMMFWYRQQPGQSLTLIATANQGSEATYESGFVIDKFPISRPNLTFSTLTVSNMSPEDSSIYLCSVEGRNTEAFFGQGTRLTVV.

Only one count was recorded for this clonotype. The V gene is TRBV2, the J gene TRBJ2-5; D may be TRBD1 (6 bases). In germline, CDR1 is SNHLY, CDR2 FYNNEI. The CDR3 has 14 amino acids. V lost 8 bases and J lost 7, with 20 bases in between. The CDR3 here is CASSEGGFDGTQYF. Here the CDR3 DNA reads TGTGCCAGCTCTGAAGGGGGTTTCGACGGGACCCAGTACTTC.

The chain has TRBV30 and TRBJ2-7; no reliable D call. CDR1 is GTSNPN, CDR2 SVGIG, per germline (reference sequence). The CDR3 runs to 16 residues. The V end lost 0 bases, the J end lost 7 bases, and 22 bases lay between the germline ends. CDR3 nucleotides: TGTGCCTGGAGTGTACCCGGCCCCTACCCGCTGCGAGAGCAGTACTTC. Translating gives CAWSVPGPYPLREQYF. Full variable domain (missing parts from reference TRBV30 and TRBJ2-7): SQTIHQWPATLVQPVGSPLSLECTVEGTSNPNLYWYRQAAGRGLQLLFYSVGIGQISSEVPQNLSASRPQDRQFILSSKKLLLSDSGFYLCAWSVPGPYPLREQYFGPGTRLTVT.

The chain links TRBV5-1 to TRBJ2-3; D remains unclear. This CDR3 has 17 residues. Trimming cost V 3 bases and J 3 bases, with 20 bases left between them. CDR1 SGHRS and CDR2 YFSETQ come from the germline V gene. CDR3 amino acids: CASSSPNRTSLTDTQYF. CDR3 nucleotide sequence: TGCGCCAGCAGCTCACCCAACCGGACCTCCCTTACAGATACGCAGTATTTT.

The rearrangement uses TRBV2 and TRBJ2-1, with D possibly being TRBD2 (6 bases). Looked up from germline, CDR1 is SNHLY and CDR2 is FYNNEI. V was shortened by 6 bases and J by 6 bases, with 12 bases between the two germline ends. The CDR3 covers 13 residues. The CDR3 here is CASRVGGTNEQFF. The CDR3 bases are TGTGCCAGCAGGGTTGGGGGGACCAATGAGCAGTTCTTC.

The chain uses TRBV4-1 and TRBJ2-5; D not resolved. CDR3 size: 15 residues. Looked up from germline, CDR1 is MGHRA and CDR2 is YSYEKL. V lost 4 bases to trimming and J lost 2 bases, with 14 bases between them. As DNA, the CDR3 is TGCGCCAGCAGCCCTGGTTATGACACGCAAGAGACCCAGTACTTC. Translated: CASSPGYDTQETQYF.

The V call is TRBV6-6, the J call TRBJ2-1; perhaps TRBD1 as D (6 bases). The CDR3 runs 13 residues. Germline values: CDR1 MNHNY, CDR2 SVGAGI (reference sequence). Trimming shortened V by 4 bases and J by 7 bases, and 11 bases separated the two germline ends. The CDR3, as DNA: TGTGCCAGCAGTTTCCGGGACAAGAATGAGCAGTTCTTC. Translating gives CASSFRDKNEQFF.

This sequence joins TRBV12-3 or TRBV12-4 and TRBJ1-6; no clear D gene. V was clipped by 6 bases and J by 9 bases, with 24 bases between them. The CDR3 is 17 residues long. CDR3 in amino acids: CASSRQGGAVTGSPLHF. In DNA, the CDR3 is TGTGCCAGCAGCCGACAAGGCGGAGCTGTCACGGGTTCACCCCTCCACTTT.

The chain employs TRBV7-9 and TRBJ1-1, with D possibly being TRBD1 (5 bases). V was clipped by 6 bases and J by 0 bases, with 11 bases between them. Germline CDR1 reads SEHNR; CDR2 reads FQNEAQ (reference sequence). CDR3 length equals 14 residues. The DNA for the CDR3 is TGTGCCAGCAGTCTGGTACAGGTGAACACTGAAGCTTTCTTT. It codes for CASSLVQVNTEAFF.

The chain recombines TRBV29-1 with TRBJ1-1; tentative D call: TRBD1 (5 bases). The germline V and J ends were trimmed by 4 bases and 6 bases, with 18 bases remaining between them. This CDR3 comprises 14 residues. CDR1 and CDR2 from the germline V gene are SQVTM and ANQGSEA. The CDR3 sequence: CSVGGRQYEAEAFF. The CDR3 nucleotides read TGCAGCGTTGGGGGACGACAGTACGAGGCTGAAGCTTTCTTT.

The chain uses TRBV29-1 and TRBJ2-2; D is uncertain. CDR1 is SQVTM and CDR2 is ANQGSEA in the germline V gene. CDR3 length: 12 amino acids. The V end was cut by 7 bases, the J end by 5 bases, with 11 bases between. Here the CDR3 DNA reads TGCAGCGGTCGGCACTTTACCGGGGAGCTGTTTTTT. This encodes CSGRHFTGELFF.

The chain links TRBV15 to TRBJ2-3; D might be TRBD1 (5 bases). The V end was cut by 6 bases, the J end by 0 bases, with 10 bases between. This CDR3 has 14 amino acids. Looked up from germline, CDR1 is LNHNV and CDR2 is YYDKDF (reference sequence). CDR3 sequence reads: CATRTASSTDTQYF. The CDR3 nucleotides are TGTGCCACCAGGACAGCATCTAGCACAGATACGCAGTATTTT.